Reported below is one TCR beta chain. Its antigen is as yet unknown. This entry comes from a study of siplizumab effects on memory and regulatory T cells. There are 14 residues in the CDR3. V dropped 0 bases and J dropped 0 bases, with 5 bases sitting between them. CDR1 is MRHNA, CDR2 SNTAGT, per germline. The method was immunoSEQ multiplex PCR; TCRdb's version includes in-frame clones alone and lacks a portion of them. This sample has about 75,000 clones; about 92% occur once, and the top ten carry about 4.5%. General study points: Apparently more diverse than memory cells, naive T cells also seemed major alloresponse contributors. Most alloreactive clones went unmapped to unstimulated subsets; only a minor fraction mapped. Alloreactive sequences traceable to unstimulated CD4+ memory cells were significantly reduced by siplizumab.

The sequence was collected from a human donor in good health. Material: CD8+ T cells sorted from blood. This chain connects TRBV6-4 to TRBJ1-1; the D is unclear. CDR3: CASSDSGLNTEAFF. CDR3 nucleotides: TGTGCCAGCAGTGACTCTGGGCTGAACACTGAAGCTTTCTTT.